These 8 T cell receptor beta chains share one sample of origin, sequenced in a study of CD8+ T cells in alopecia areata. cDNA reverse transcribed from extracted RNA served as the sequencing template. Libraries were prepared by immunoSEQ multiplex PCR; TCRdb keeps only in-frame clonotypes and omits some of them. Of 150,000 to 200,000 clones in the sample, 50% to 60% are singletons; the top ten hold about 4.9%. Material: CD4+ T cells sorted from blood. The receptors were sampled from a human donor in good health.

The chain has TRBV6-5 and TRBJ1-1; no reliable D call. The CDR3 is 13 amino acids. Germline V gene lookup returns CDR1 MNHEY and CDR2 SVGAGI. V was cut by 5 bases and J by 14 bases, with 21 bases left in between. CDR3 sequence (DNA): TGTGCCAGCAGTGAAGGAACGCTAGCGGTCGCCTTCTTT. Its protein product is CASSEGTLAVAFF.

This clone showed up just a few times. The CDR3 spells CASSSFSTDTQYF. The CDR3 nucleotides read TGTGCCAGCAGCTCTTTCAGCACAGATACGCAGTATTTT. This rearrangement joins TRBV2 to TRBJ2-3; D not resolved. Trimming shortened V by 6 bases and J by 0 bases, and 7 bases separated the two germline ends. The CDR3 runs 13 residues. Looked up from germline, CDR1 is SNHLY and CDR2 is FYNNEI.

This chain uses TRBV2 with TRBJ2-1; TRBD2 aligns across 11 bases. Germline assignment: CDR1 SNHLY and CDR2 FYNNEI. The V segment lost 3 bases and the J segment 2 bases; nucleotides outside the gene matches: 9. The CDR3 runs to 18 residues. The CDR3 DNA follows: TGTGCCAGCAGTGACCCGCTAGCGGGAGGAGGGCCCTACAATGAGCAGTTCTTC. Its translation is CASSDPLAGGGPYNEQFF.

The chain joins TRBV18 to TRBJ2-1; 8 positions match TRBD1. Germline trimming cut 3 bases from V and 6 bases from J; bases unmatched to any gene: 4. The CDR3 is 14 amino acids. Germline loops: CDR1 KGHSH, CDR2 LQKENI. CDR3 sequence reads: CASSPGTGPNEQFF. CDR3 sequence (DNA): TGTGCCAGCTCACCCGGGACAGGACCCAATGAGCAGTTCTTC.

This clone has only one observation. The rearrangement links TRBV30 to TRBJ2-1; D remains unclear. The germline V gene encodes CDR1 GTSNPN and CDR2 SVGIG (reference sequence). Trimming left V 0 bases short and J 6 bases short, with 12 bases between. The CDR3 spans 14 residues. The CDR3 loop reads CAWSVPRNLNEQFF. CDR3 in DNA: TGTGCCTGGAGTGTACCCAGAAATCTCAATGAGCAGTTCTTC.

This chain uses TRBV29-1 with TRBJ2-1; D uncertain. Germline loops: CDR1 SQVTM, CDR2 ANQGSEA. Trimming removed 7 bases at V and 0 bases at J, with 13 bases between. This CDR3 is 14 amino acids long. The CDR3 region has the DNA TGCAGCGCGTCGATAGGAAGCTCCTACAATGAGCAGTTCTTC. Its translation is CSASIGSSYNEQFF.

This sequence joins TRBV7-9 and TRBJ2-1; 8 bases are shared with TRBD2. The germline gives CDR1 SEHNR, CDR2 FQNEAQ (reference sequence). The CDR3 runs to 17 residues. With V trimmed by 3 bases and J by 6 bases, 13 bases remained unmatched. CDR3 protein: CASSFLGIAGLFNEQFF. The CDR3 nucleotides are TGTGCCAGCAGCTTCCTAGGGATAGCGGGGCTGTTCAATGAGCAGTTCTTC.

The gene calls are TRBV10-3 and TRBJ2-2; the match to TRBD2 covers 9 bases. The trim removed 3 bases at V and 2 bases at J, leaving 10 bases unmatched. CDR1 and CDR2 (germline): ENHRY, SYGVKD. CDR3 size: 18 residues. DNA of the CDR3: TGTGCCATCAGTGATGCTCCGCTAGCGGGAATTAACACCGGGGAGCTGTTTTTT. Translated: CAISDAPLAGINTGELFF.